The clone carrying this T cell receptor beta chain was seen a few times. Its antigen is currently unknown. TCRdb processed the reads anew with MiXCR; each CDR3 protein has one entry. The top ten clones hold 15% to 25% of a sample with hundreds of thousands of distinct CDR3 sequences, under 35% of them seen once. The data derive from a study of T cell repertoires in cytomegalovirus infection. Overall study: The authors used CMV epitopes that were HLA-C-restricted (recently identified) and HLA-B-restricted (well studied). A matching HLA type, together with CMV infection, was signaled by public TCR beta signatures.

Germline V CDR1 and CDR2: MNHEY, SMNVEV (reference sequence). The CDR3 runs to 16 residues. J was trimmed by 5 bases and V by 5 bases; bases with no gene match: 11. The gene calls are TRBV27 and TRBJ1-5; 8 bases align to TRBD1. This receptor was obtained from a human donor in good health (CMV status not recorded). Some clones in this sample may be carry-over from other donors' samples. The specimen comprised cultured PBMCs, sampled from culture after CMV antigen stimulation. The CDR3: CASSTRTGMIDQPQHF. The CDR3 nucleotides read TGTGCCAGCAGTACCAGGACAGGGATGATCGATCAGCCCCAGCATTTT.